The 6 T cell receptor beta chains listed next were all sequenced from one sample in a study of graft-versus-host responses after intestinal transplantation. Measured with immunoSEQ multiplex PCR; TCRdb has only the in-frame clones, and not every one. The sample has about 27,000 clones, less than 85% seen once. The source was PBMCs, collected around 29 days after intestinal transplant. All receptors come from a human patient who received an intestinal transplant, so some T cells may come from the graft donor.

The chain combines TRBV6-6 with TRBJ2-1; weak D call: TRBD2 (5 bases). V lost 4 bases and J lost 8, with 9 bases in between. Germline V gene sequence: CDR1 MNHNY, CDR2 SVGAGI (reference sequence). CDR3 length: 12 residues. The CDR3 DNA sequence: TGTGCCAGCAGTTCACCAGCGGATGAGCAGTTCTTC. It yields the protein CASSSPADEQFF.

V and J are TRBV7-9 and TRBJ2-7, with D tentatively TRBD1 (6 bases). The length of the CDR3 is 14 residues. V lost 5 bases and J lost 5, with 16 bases in between. Germline V CDR1 and CDR2: SEHNR, FQNEAQ (reference sequence). The chain's CDR3 is CASSGKGGSHEQYF. The CDR3 DNA reads TGTGCCAGCAGCGGTAAAGGGGGTTCCCACGAGCAGTACTTC.

The rearrangement uses TRBV5-1 and TRBJ2-1; the D gene is possibly TRBD2 (6 bases). The CDR3 length is 15 residues. Germline V CDR1 and CDR2: SGHRS, YFSETQ. Trimming removed 7 bases from V and 4 bases from J, with 18 bases in between. The CDR3 DNA sequence: TGCGCCAGCGGCGTGGGGACTGGTATTTACAATGAGCAGTTCTTC. Translation: CASGVGTGIYNEQFF. The variable domain in full, completed from reference TRBV5-1 and TRBJ2-1, reads KAGVTQTPRYLIKTRGQQVTLSCSPISGHRSVSWYQQTPGQGLQFLFEYFSETQRNKGNFPGRFSGRQFSNSRSEMNVSTLELGDSALYLCASGVGTGIYNEQFFGPGTRLTVL.

Concerning this clone: The junction and the germline gene differ at one end; a read error may be behind it. The chain recombines TRBV10-3 with TRBJ2-1; 10 bases line up with TRBD2. This CDR3 has 13 residues. Germline assignment: CDR1 ENHRY and CDR2 SYGVKD. CDR3 protein: CAISERAGGPPVF. In DNA form, the CDR3 reads TGTGCCATCAGTGAGCGAGCGGGAGGGCCGCCGGTCTTC.

The chain uses TRBV13 and TRBJ2-7, with 11 bases identical to TRBD1. The CDR3 is 15 residues long. CDR1 and CDR2 (germline): PRHDT, FYEKMQ (reference sequence). The J segment lost 2 bases and the V segment lost 5 bases, leaving 5 bases of the junction unmatched. CDR3 amino acids: CASSAPGQGAYEQYF. In nucleotides, the CDR3 is TGTGCCAGCAGCGCTCCGGGACAGGGGGCCTACGAGCAGTACTTC.

This clone was recorded a few times. This chain joins TRBV5-4 and TRBJ2-5; TRBD2 matches at 8 bases. Germline CDR1 reads SGHNT; CDR2 reads YYREEE (reference sequence). V shed 4 bases and J 4 bases; nucleotides not matched to a gene: 6. The CDR3 totals 14 residues. The CDR3 here is CASSQSGGLETQYF. CDR3 coding DNA: TGTGCCAGCAGCCAGTCGGGAGGGCTAGAGACCCAGTACTTC.